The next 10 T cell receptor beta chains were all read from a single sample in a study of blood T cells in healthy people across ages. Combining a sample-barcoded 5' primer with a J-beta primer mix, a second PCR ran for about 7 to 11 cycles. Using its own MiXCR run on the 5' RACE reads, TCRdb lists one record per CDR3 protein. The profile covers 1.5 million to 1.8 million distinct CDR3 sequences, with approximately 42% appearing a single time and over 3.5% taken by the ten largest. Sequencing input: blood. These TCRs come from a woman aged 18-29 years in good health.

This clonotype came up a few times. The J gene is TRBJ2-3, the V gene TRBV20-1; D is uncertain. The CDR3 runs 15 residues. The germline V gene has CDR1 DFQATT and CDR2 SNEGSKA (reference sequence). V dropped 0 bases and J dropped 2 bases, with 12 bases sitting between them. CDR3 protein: CSARDSRRPTDTQYF. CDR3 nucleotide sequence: TGCAGTGCTAGAGATTCTCGGAGACCCACAGATACGCAGTATTTT.

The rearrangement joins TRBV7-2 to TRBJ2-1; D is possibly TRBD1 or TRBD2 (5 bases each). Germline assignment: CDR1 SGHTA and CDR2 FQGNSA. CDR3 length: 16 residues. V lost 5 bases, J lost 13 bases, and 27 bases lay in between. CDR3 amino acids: CASSKEGRAVGETQFF. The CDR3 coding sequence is TGTGCCAGCAGCAAAGAAGGACGAGCGGTAGGGGAGACCCAGTTCTTC.

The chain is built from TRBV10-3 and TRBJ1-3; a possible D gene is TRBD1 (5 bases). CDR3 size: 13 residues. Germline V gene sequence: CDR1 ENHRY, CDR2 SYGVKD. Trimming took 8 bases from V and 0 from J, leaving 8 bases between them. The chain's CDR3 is CAIGGFSGNTIYF. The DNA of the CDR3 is TGTGCCATCGGGGGGTTCTCTGGAAACACCATATATTTT.

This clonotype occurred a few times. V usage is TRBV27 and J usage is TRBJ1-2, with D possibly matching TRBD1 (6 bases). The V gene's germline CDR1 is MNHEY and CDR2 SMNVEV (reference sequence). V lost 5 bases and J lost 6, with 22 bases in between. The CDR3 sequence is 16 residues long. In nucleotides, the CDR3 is TGTGCCAGCAGTATCTTTGGGACGCCTAGGGGGGATGGCTACACCTTC. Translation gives CASSIFGTPRGDGYTF.

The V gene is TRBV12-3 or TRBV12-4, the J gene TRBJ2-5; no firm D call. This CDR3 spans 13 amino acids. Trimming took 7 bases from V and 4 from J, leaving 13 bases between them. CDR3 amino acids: CASTFSVAETQYF. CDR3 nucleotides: TGTGCCAGCACCTTCTCGGTGGCAGAGACCCAGTACTTC.

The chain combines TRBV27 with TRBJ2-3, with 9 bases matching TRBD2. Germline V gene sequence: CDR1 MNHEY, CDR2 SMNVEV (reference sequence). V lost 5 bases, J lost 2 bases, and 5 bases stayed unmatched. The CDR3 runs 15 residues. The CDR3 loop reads CASSPTSGLTDTQYF. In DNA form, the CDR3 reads TGTGCCAGCAGTCCGACTAGCGGACTCACAGATACGCAGTATTTT.

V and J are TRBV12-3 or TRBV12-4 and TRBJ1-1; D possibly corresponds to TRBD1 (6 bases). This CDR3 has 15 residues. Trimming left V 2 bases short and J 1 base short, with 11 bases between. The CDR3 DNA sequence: TGTGCCAGCAGTTTAACTGGCAGGGGGAACACTGAAGCTTTCTTT. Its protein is CASSLTGRGNTEAFF.

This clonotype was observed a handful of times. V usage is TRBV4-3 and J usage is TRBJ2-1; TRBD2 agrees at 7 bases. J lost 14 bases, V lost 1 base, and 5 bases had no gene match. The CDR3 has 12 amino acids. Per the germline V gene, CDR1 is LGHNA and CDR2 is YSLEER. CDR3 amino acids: CASSQGTSREFF. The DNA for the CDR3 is TGCGCCAGCAGCCAAGGGACTAGTAGGGAGTTCTTC.

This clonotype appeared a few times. The CDR3 is CSVEDLWGCGYTF. The CDR3 nucleotides read TGCAGCGTTGAAGATCTTTGGGGCTGTGGCTACACCTTC. V gene TRBV29-1 combines with J gene TRBJ1-2, with D tentatively TRBD1 (5 bases). Trimming took 0 bases from V and 7 from J, leaving 12 bases between them. Germline CDR1 is SQVTM and CDR2 is ANQGSEA. The CDR3 has 13 residues.

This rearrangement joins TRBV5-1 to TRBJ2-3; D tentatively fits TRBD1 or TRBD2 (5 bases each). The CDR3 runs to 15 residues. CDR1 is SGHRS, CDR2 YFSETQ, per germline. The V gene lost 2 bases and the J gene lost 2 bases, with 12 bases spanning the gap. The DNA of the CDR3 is TGCGCCAGCAGCTTCACGGGGCGGAACACAGATACGCAGTATTTT. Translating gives CASSFTGRNTDTQYF.